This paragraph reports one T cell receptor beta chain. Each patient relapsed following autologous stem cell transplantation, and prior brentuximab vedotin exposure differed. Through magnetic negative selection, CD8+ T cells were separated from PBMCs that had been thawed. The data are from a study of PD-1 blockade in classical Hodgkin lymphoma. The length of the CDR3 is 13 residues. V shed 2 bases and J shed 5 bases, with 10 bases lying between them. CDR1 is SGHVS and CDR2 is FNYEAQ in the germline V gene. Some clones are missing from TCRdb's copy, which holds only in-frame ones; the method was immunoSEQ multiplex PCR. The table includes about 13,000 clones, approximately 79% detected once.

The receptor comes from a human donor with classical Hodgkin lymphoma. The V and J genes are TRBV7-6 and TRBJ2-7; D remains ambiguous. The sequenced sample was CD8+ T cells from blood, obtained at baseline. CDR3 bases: TGTGCCAGCAGCTTATTATCAACCCACGAGCAGTACTTC. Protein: CASSLLSTHEQYF.